The clone carrying this TCR beta chain was detected only once. The CDR3 sequence is 13 residues long. Germline V gene sequence: CDR1 ENHRY, CDR2 SYGVKD. V gave up 10 bases and J gave up 5 bases, with 17 bases separating them. This sample was taken from a study of OX40 agonist ivuxolimab in advanced cancers. The table came from immunoSEQ multiplex PCR; TCRdb's copy has only in-frame clones and leaves some out. The data hold roughly 90,000 clones, with roughly nine tenths observed a single time. The V and J genes are TRBV10-3 and TRBJ2-5, with no clear D. The sequencing used CD4+ or CD8+ T cells sorted from blood, collected in a trial of the OX40 agonist ivuxolimab. This clonotype originated in an adult with an advanced solid tumor such as melanoma, head and neck, liver or kidney cancer. This CDR3 reads CATSHSHQETQYF. For the CDR3, the DNA is TGTGCCACTTCCCACTCTCATCAGGAGACCCAGTACTTC.